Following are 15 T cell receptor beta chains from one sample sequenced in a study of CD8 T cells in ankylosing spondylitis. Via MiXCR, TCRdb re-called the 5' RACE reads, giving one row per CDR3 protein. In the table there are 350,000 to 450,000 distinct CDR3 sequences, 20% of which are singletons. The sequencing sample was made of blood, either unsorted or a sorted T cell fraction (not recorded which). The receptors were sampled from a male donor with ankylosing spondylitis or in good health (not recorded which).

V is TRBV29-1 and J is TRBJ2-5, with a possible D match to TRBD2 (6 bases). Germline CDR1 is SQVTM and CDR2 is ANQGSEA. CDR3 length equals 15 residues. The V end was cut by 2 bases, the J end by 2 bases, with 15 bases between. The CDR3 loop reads CSVEPGRGYQETQYF. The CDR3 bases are TGCAGCGTTGAACCCGGTCGGGGGTATCAAGAGACCCAGTACTTC.

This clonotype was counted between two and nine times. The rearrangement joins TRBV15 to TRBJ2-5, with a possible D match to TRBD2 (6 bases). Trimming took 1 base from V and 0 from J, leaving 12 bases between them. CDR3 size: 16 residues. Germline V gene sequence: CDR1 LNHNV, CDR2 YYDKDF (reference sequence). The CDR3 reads CATSRGGTEYQETQYF. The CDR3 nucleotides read TGTGCCACCAGCAGAGGAGGGACTGAGTACCAAGAGACCCAGTACTTC.

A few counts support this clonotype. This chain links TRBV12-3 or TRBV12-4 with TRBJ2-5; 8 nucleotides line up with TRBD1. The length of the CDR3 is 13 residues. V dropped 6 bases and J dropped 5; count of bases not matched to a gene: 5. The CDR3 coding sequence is TGTGCCAGCAGCCAGGGGGCGAGGGAGACCCAGTACTTC. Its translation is CASSQGARETQYF.

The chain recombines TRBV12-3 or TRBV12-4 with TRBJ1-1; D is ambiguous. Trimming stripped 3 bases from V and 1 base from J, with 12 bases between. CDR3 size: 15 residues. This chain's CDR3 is CASSFSDLANTEAFF. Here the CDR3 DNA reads TGTGCCAGCAGTTTCAGTGACTTGGCGAACACTGAAGCTTTCTTT.

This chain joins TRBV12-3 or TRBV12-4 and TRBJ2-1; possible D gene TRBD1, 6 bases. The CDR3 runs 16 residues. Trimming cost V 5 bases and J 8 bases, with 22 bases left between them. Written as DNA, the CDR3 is TGTGCCAGCAGTCCCACTCTGACGGACAGTCTAGATGAGCAGTTCTTC. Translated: CASSPTLTDSLDEQFF.

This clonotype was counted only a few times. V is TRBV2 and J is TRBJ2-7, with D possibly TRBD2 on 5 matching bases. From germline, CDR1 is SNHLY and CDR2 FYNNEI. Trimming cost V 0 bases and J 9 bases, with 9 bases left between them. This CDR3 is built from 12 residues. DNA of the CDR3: TGTGCCAGCAGTGAAGCGGCGGAGGTGCAGTACTTC. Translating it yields CASSEAAEVQYF.

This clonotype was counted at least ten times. The CDR3 coding sequence is TGTGCCAGCAGCTTTACAGGTTATGGCGAGCAGTACTTC. Translating it yields CASSFTGYGEQYF. The rearrangement uses TRBV7-2 and TRBJ2-7; tentatively, D is TRBD1 (5 bases). Germline CDR1 is SGHTA and CDR2 is FQGNSA. The CDR3 length is 13 residues. Trimming removed 3 bases at V and 6 bases at J, with 12 bases between.

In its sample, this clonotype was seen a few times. The CDR3 nucleotides read TGTGCCAGCAGCAAAGGTAGCGGGGGGGCCCCAGATACGCAGTATTTT. It translates to CASSKGSGGAPDTQYF. The genes are TRBV21-1 and TRBJ2-3; TRBD2, as called in the table, went unchecked against the DNA. TRBV21-1 is described as a pseudogene. The CDR3 has 16 amino acids.

The CDR3 sequence is CSARDLAFSPPPNYGYTF. The CDR3 DNA reads as TGCAGTGCTAGAGATCTCGCATTCTCGCCCCCTCCTAACTATGGCTACACCTTC. The rearrangement uses TRBV20-1 and TRBJ1-2; D is unresolved. The CDR3 length is 18 residues. Germline CDR1 and CDR2: DFQATT and SNEGSKA (reference sequence). The V end was cut by 0 bases, the J end by 0 bases, with 20 bases between.

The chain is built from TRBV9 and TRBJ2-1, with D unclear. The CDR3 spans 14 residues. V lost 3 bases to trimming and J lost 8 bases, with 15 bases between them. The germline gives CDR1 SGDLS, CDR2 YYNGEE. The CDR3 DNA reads TGTGCCAGCAGCGCGGACGCACTCTGGGATGAGCAGTTCTTC. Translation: CASSADALWDEQFF.

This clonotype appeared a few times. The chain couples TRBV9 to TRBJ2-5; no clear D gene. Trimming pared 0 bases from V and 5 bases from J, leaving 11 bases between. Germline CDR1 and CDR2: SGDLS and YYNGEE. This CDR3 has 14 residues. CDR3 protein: CASSVGSLAETQYF. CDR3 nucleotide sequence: TGTGCCAGCAGCGTAGGTAGCCTCGCGGAGACCCAGTACTTC.

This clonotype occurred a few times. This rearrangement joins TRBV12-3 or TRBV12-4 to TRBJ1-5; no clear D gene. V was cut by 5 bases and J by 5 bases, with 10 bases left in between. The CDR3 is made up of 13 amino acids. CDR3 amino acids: CASSPSGHQPQHF. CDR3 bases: TGTGCCAGCAGTCCCAGCGGACATCAGCCCCAGCATTTT.

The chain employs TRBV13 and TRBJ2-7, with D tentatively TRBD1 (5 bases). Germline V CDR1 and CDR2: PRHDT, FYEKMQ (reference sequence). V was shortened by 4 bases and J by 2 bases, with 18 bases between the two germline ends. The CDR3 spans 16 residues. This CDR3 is CASSWKSQDNPYEQYF. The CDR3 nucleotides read TGTGCCAGCAGCTGGAAATCCCAGGACAATCCCTACGAGCAGTACTTC.

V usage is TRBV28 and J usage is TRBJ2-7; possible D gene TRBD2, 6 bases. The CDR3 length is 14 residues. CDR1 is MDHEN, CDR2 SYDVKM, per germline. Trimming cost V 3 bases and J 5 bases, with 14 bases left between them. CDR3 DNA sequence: TGTGCCAGCAGTTTCACCCGGGGCGGGGACGAGCAGTACTTC. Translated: CASSFTRGGDEQYF.

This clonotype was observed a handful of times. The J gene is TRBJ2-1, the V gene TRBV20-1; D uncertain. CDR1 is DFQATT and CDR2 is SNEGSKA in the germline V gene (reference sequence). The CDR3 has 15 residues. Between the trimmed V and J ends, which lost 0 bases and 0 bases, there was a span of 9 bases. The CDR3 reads CSARDSAGSYNEQFF. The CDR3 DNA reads TGCAGTGCTAGAGATTCCGCAGGCTCCTACAATGAGCAGTTCTTC.